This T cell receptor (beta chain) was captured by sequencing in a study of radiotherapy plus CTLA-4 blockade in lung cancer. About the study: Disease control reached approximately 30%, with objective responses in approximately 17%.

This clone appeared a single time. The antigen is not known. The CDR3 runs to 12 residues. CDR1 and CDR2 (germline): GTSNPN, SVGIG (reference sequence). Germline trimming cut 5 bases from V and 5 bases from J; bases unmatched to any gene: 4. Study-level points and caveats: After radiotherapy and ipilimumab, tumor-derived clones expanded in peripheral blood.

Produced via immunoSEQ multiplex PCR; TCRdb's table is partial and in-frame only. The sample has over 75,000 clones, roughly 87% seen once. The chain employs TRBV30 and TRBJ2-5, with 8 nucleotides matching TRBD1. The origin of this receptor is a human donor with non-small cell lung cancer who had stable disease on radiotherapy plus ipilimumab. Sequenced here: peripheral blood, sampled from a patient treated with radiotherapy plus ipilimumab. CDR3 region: CAWDRGQETQYF. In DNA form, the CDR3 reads TGTGCCTGGGACAGGGGACAGGAGACCCAGTACTTC.